The T cell receptor (beta chain) described here comes from a study of identical twins. Study-level findings and limits: In cord blood, abundant beta clonotypes had fewer insertions; memory showed no trend.

CDR3 size: 11 residues. Trimming stripped 1 base from V and 15 bases from J, with 10 bases between. MiXCR, applied by TCRdb to the 5' RACE reads, yields one record per CDR3 protein. Among a few hundred thousand distinct CDR3 sequences listed, more than 9% were seen once. Remarks on this clonotype: The target antigen is unknown.

These data were also filed under a second study, of yellow fever vaccine responses in identical twins.

The V gene is TRBV12-3 or TRBV12-4, the J gene TRBJ2-1; D is undetermined. Sequenced input: PBMCs. This receptor was identified in a woman between 18 and 30 years old in good health. CDR3 in amino acids: CASSLGVGRFF. The CDR3 DNA reads TGTGCCAGCAGTTTAGGGGTTGGTCGGTTCTTC.